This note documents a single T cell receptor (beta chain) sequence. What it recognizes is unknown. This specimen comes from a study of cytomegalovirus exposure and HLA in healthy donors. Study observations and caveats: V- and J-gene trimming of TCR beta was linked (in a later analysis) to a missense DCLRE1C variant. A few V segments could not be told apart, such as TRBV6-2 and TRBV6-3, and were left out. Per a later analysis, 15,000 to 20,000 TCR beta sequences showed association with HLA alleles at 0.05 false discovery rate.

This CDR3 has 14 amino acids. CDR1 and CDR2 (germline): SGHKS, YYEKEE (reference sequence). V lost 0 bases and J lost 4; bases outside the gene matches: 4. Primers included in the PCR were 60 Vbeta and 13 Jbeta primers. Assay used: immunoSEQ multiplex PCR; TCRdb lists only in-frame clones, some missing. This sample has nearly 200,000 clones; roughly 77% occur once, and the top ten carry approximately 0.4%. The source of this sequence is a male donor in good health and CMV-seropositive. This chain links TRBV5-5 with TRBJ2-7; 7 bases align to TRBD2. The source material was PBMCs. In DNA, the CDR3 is TGTGCCAGCAGCTTGGGGGCGGGAGAGTACGAGCAGTACTTC. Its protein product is CASSLGAGEYEQYF.